The 17 T cell receptor beta chains reported below all come from one sample, sequenced in a study of blood T cells in healthy people across ages (dated by TCRdb to between 2014 and 2017). The library was generated by 5' RACE. The instrument was an Illumina HiSeq 2500. The second PCR ran for roughly 7 to 11 cycles and used a J-beta primer mix along with a sample-barcoded 5' primer. TCRdb reprocessed the public reads (quality trimming at Q25 with fastp, clone calling with MiXCR) and kept in-frame beta chains. Under each unique CDR3 protein, matching rows form one entry showing the most common genes and DNA. The sample includes 800,000 or so distinct CDR3 sequences, with roughly 25% observed a single time. Of the sample, approximately 3.7% falls within the top ten clones. These data also formed part of another study, on T cells of mothers and their children.

What was sequenced was blood. The receptors derive from a boy between 10 and 17 years old in good health.

This clonotype has more than one count but fewer than ten. Germline and junction disagree at one end, which may indicate a read error. The chain combines TRBV28 with TRBJ1-2; TRBD1 is a possible D gene (5 bases). CDR3 length: 15 residues. CDR1 and CDR2 from the germline V gene are MDHEN and SYDVKM. As DNA, the CDR3 is TGTGCCAGCAGCAGCTGGGGCAGCCCGGAATATGGCTACCCCTTC. Amino acids: CASSSWGSPEYGYPF.

This clonotype was counted only a few times. The chain carries TRBV7-2 and TRBJ1-5; a possible D gene is TRBD1 (6 bases). V was pared by 1 base and J by 0 bases, with 13 bases between. The CDR3 totals 17 residues. The germline V gene has CDR1 SGHTA and CDR2 FQGNSA. CDR3: CASSLDGGQNSNQPQHF. In nucleotides, the CDR3 is TGTGCCAGCAGCTTAGACGGAGGACAGAATAGCAATCAGCCCCAGCATTTT.

V usage is TRBV6-1 and J usage is TRBJ2-1; 9 nucleotides line up with TRBD2. This CDR3 is built from 16 residues. J was trimmed by 5 bases and V by 4 bases; bases with no gene match: 9. Germline V gene data show CDR1 as MNHNS and CDR2 as SASEGT. The CDR3 DNA reads TGTGCCAGCAGTGCCCCTAGCGGGATGAGGCACAATGAGCAGTTCTTC. Protein: CASSAPSGMRHNEQFF.

DNA for the CDR3: TGTGCCAGCAGTTCAAGTTCCGCCGGGGAGCTGTTTTTT. Amino acid sequence: CASSSSSAGELFF. The chain uses TRBV6-6 and TRBJ2-2; D remains unclear. The V gene lost 4 bases and the J gene lost 6 bases, with 9 bases spanning the gap. Germline lookup yields CDR1 MNHNY and CDR2 SVGAGI (reference sequence). This CDR3 region has 13 residues.

This clonotype was seen a few times. The gene calls are TRBV18 and TRBJ2-1; either TRBD1 or TRBD2 may supply D (5 bases each). V lost 6 bases to trimming and J lost 15 bases, with 18 bases between them. Germline lookup yields CDR1 KGHSH and CDR2 LQKENI. The CDR3 covers 12 residues. CDR3 coding DNA: TGTGCCAGCTCTTGGGAGAGTAGGGGATCGTTCTTC. As protein: CASSWESRGSFF. Full variable domain (rest looked up from reference TRBV18 and TRBJ2-1): NAGVMQNPRHLVRRRGQEARLRCSPMKGHSHVYWYRQLPEEGLKFMVYLQKENIIDESGMPKERFSAEFPKEGPSILRIQQVVRGDSAAYFCASSWESRGSFFGPGTRLTVL.

The table lists this clonotype with a few counts. V and J are TRBV7-3 and TRBJ1-1, with 8 nucleotides matching TRBD1. V was clipped by 0 bases and J by 4 bases; unmatched bases: 10. Germline CDR1 reads SGHTA; CDR2 reads FQGTGA. The CDR3 loop spans 17 amino acids. Here the CDR3 reads CASSLTPTGAGFTEAFF. CDR3 DNA sequence: TGTGCCAGCAGCTTAACCCCGACAGGGGCCGGTTTCACTGAAGCTTTCTTT.

This clonotype appeared a single time. The chain combines TRBV28 with TRBJ2-5; no clear D gene. TRBJ2-1 matches the DNA end more closely, so the J call is doubtful. The germline gives CDR1 MDHEN, CDR2 SYDVKM. The CDR3 sequence is 13 residues long. CDR3 DNA: TGTGCCAGCAGTTCTTTCGGAGCAAATGAGCAGTTCTTC. Translated, it gives CASSSFGANEQFF.

In its sample, this clonotype was seen a few times. The chain combines TRBV28 with TRBJ2-3; 8 nucleotides align to TRBD1. The CDR3 runs to 17 residues. J was trimmed by 2 bases and V by 6 bases; bases with no gene match: 13. Germline V lookup: CDR1 MDHEN, CDR2 SYDVKM. CDR3 DNA: TGTGCCAGCAGCGAACCGACAGGGGTCCTATTCACAGATACGCAGTATTTT. Protein sequence: CASSEPTGVLFTDTQYF.

The J gene is TRBJ2-1, the V gene TRBV4-1, with 8 bases aligning to TRBD1. Per the germline V gene, CDR1 is MGHRA and CDR2 is YSYEKL. The ends lost 3 bases at V and 4 bases at J; junction bases unmatched: 11. The CDR3 contains 17 residues. CDR3 residues: CASSHADRDSEYNEQFF. In DNA form, the CDR3 reads TGCGCCAGCAGCCACGCGGACAGGGACTCTGAATACAATGAGCAGTTCTTC.

This CDR3 is CASSLAGHETQYF. For the CDR3, the DNA is TGTGCCAGCAGTCTCGCAGGGCACGAGACCCAGTACTTC. The chain is built from TRBV7-9 and TRBJ2-5; tentatively, D is TRBD1 (5 bases). The CDR3 sequence is 13 residues long. Germline assignment: CDR1 SEHNR and CDR2 FQNEAQ (reference sequence). V was cut by 6 bases and J by 5 bases, with 13 bases left in between. The whole variable domain, remainder taken from reference TRBV7-9 and TRBJ2-5, is DTGVSQNPRHKITKRGQNVTFRCDPISEHNRLYWYRQTLGQGPEFLTYFQNEAQLEKSRLLSDRFSAERPKGSFSTLEIQRTEQGDSAMYLCASSLAGHETQYFGPGTRLLVL.

This clonotype was seen only a few times. This chain uses TRBV19 with TRBJ1-5; D is undetermined. The CDR3 consists of 13 residues. V lost 7 bases, J lost 4 bases, and 11 bases lay in between. CDR1 is LNHDA, CDR2 SQIVND, per germline (reference sequence). CDR3 DNA sequence: TGTGCCAGTAATCACGAATTAAATCAGCCCCAGCATTTT. Translating it yields CASNHELNQPQHF.

This chain joins TRBV3-1 and TRBJ1-1; a weak D match, TRBD1 (5 bases). V was clipped by 4 bases and J by 6 bases, with 18 bases between them. The CDR3 totals 15 residues. The germline V gene encodes CDR1 LGHDT and CDR2 YNNKEL (reference sequence). The CDR3 DNA reads TGTGCCAGCAGCCCGGGGTTATCCAGGGTGGCTGAAGCTTTCTTT. It codes for CASSPGLSRVAEAFF.

The chain employs TRBV28 and TRBJ2-1; TRBD2 aligns across 11 bases. This CDR3 has 16 amino acids. Per the germline V gene, CDR1 is MDHEN and CDR2 is SYDVKM. V lost 7 bases to trimming and J lost 4 bases; unmatched junction nucleotides: 9. The CDR3 reads CASTEGGTSGYNEQFF. CDR3 nucleotide sequence: TGTGCCAGCACCGAGGGCGGGACTAGCGGATACAATGAGCAGTTCTTC.

The rearrangement joins TRBV18 to TRBJ2-7; no definite D call. V shed 3 bases and J shed 6 bases, with 12 bases lying between them. The CDR3 is 13 residues long. CDR1 KGHSH and CDR2 LQKENI come from the germline V gene. CDR3 amino acids: CASSPEAKGEQYF. CDR3 nucleotide sequence: TGTGCCAGCTCACCCGAGGCAAAGGGCGAGCAGTACTTC.

The rearrangement uses TRBV6-6 and TRBJ2-6; D remains unclear. The CDR3 totals 14 residues. The germline CDR1 and CDR2 sequences are MNHNY and SVGAGI (reference sequence). V gave up 4 bases and J gave up 2 bases, with 6 bases separating them. CDR3 amino acids: CASSSDPGANVLTF. Here the CDR3 DNA reads TGTGCCAGCAGTTCGGATCCTGGGGCCAACGTCCTGACTTTC.

The rearrangement uses TRBV4-3 and TRBJ1-5; the match to TRBD1 covers 7 bases. V lost 0 bases, J lost 7 bases, and 0 bases stayed unmatched. Per germline, CDR1 LGHNA and CDR2 YSLEER. The CDR3 runs to 13 residues. In DNA, the CDR3 is TGCGCCAGCAGCCAAGAGACAGGGCAGCCCCAGCATTTT. It yields the protein CASSQETGQPQHF.

This clonotype was seen only a few times. V gene TRBV10-3 combines with J gene TRBJ1-4; no reliable D call. The V and J ends lost 4 bases and 5 bases respectively, with 5 bases between them. Germline V gives CDR1 ENHRY, CDR2 SYGVKD. The CDR3 has 12 residues. CDR3 sequence reads: CAISGMNEKLFF. The CDR3 DNA reads TGTGCCATCAGTGGGATGAATGAAAAACTGTTTTTT.